These 23 T cell receptor beta chains were sequenced from one sample in a study of CD8+ T cells in alopecia areata. RNA extraction and reverse transcription yielded cDNA as sequencing template. The repertoire was sequenced with immunoSEQ multiplex PCR; TCRdb's copy has only in-frame clones and lacks some. The data hold roughly 200,000 clones, with 40% to 55% observed a single time. Treatment defined: oral pan-JAK inhibitor, 5-10 mg twice daily. The specimen comprised CD4+ T cells sorted from blood, sampled at roughly week 36, from a patient treated with tofacitinib. The receptor set was obtained from a human donor with alopecia areata.

The V gene is TRBV7-2, the J gene TRBJ2-3, with 7 bases fitting TRBD2. The CDR3 is made up of 15 amino acids. V gave up 2 bases and J gave up 1 base; unmatched junction bases: 3. The V gene's germline CDR1 is SGHTA and CDR2 FQGNSA. CDR3 protein: CASSLLAEGTDTQYF. The CDR3 coding sequence is TGTGCCAGCAGCTTACTAGCGGAGGGCACAGATACGCAGTATTTT.

V gene TRBV15 combines with J gene TRBJ2-3; 8 bases are shared with TRBD2. CDR1 is LNHNV, CDR2 YYDKDF, per germline (reference sequence). V shed 3 bases and J 11 bases; nucleotides not matched to a gene: 7. The CDR3 is 13 residues long. In DNA, the CDR3 is TGTGCCACCAGCAGGGAACTAGCGGAAAAGCAGTATTTT. It yields the protein CATSRELAEKQYF.

This clone was observed a few times. The chain joins TRBV21-1 to TRBJ2-7; the table's D gene call, TRBD1, was not cross checked with the DNA. TRBV21-1 is a documented pseudogene. The CDR3 is made up of 16 amino acids. The DNA for the CDR3 is TGTGCCAGCAGCCCAAGACGGGGACAGGGTGGGTACGAGCAGTACTTC. Translating it yields CASSPRRGQGGYEQYF.

The CDR3, as DNA: TGTGCCATCAGTAATCAGGGGGCAGGCGAGCAGTACTTC. It specifies CAISNQGAGEQYF. The chain is built from TRBV10-3 and TRBJ2-7, with 8 bases fitting TRBD1. Per the germline V gene, CDR1 is ENHRY and CDR2 is SYGVKD. This CDR3 region has 13 residues. V was clipped by 5 bases and J by 6 bases; unmatched bases: 6.

This clone was recorded a few times. Here the CDR3 DNA reads TGTGCCACCAGCCACAGTAACTCCCAAGAGACCCAGTACTTC. Its protein product is CATSHSNSQETQYF. This sequence joins TRBV15 and TRBJ2-5; no clear D. Per the germline V gene, CDR1 is LNHNV and CDR2 is YYDKDF (reference sequence). The CDR3 is 14 amino acids. V dropped 5 bases and J dropped 1 base, with 11 bases sitting between them.

The rearrangement joins TRBV29-1 to TRBJ2-7; maybe TRBD2 (6 bases). Trimming cost V 5 bases and J 1 base, with 9 bases left between them. Germline lookup yields CDR1 SQVTM and CDR2 ANQGSEA. CDR3 size: 12 residues. CDR3 protein: CSVSGASYEQYF. Here the CDR3 DNA reads TGCAGCGTTTCGGGAGCTTCCTACGAGCAGTACTTC.

CDR3 sequence: CSVSRDQETQYF. The CDR3 DNA reads as TGCAGCGTTTCAAGGGACCAAGAGACCCAGTACTTC. This chain links TRBV29-1 with TRBJ2-5; the D is unclear. Germline loops: CDR1 SQVTM, CDR2 ANQGSEA. This CDR3 contains 12 residues. The V and J ends lost 5 bases and 0 bases respectively, with 7 bases between them.

Turning to this clone: Other DNA sequences in this sample translate to the same CDR3. The rearrangement uses TRBV11-2 and TRBJ2-5, with D tentatively TRBD2 (5 bases). The CDR3 totals 13 residues. The V end was cut by 5 bases, the J end by 5 bases, with 12 bases between. Germline V gene lookup returns CDR1 SGHAT and CDR2 FQNNGV. CDR3 protein: CASSPRPGETQYF. DNA of the CDR3: TGTGCCAGCAGCCCCCGACCGGGGGAGACCCAGTACTTC.

The chain couples TRBV30 to TRBJ2-7; the D gene is possibly TRBD1 (6 bases). The CDR3 contains 17 residues. CDR1 is GTSNPN, CDR2 SVGIG, per germline (reference sequence). The germline V and J ends were trimmed by 5 bases and 5 bases, with 28 bases remaining between them. CDR3 amino acids: CAWVLHRVAQLPHEQYF. Written as DNA, the CDR3 is TGTGCCTGGGTCCTGCACAGGGTGGCCCAGCTTCCCCACGAGCAGTACTTC.

V and J are TRBV7-2 and TRBJ1-2; D is perhaps TRBD1 (6 bases). The germline V and J ends were trimmed by 5 bases and 6 bases, with 19 bases remaining between them. Germline V CDR1 and CDR2: SGHTA, FQGNSA. There are 15 residues in the CDR3. Here the CDR3 reads CASSIGQIETNGYTF. DNA for the CDR3: TGTGCCAGCAGCATTGGACAGATCGAGACCAATGGCTACACCTTC. The full variable domain, rest sourced from reference TRBV7-2 and TRBJ1-2, is GAGVSQSPSNKVTEKGKDVELRCDPISGHTALYWYRQSLGQGLEFLIYFQGNSAPDKSGLPSDRFSAERTGGSVSTLTIQRTQQEDSAVYLCASSIGQIETNGYTFGSGTRLTVV.

The V and J genes are TRBV6-5 and TRBJ2-7, with D unresolved. The CDR3 consists of 15 residues. Trimming stripped 6 bases from V and 0 bases from J, with 15 bases between. The germline CDR1 and CDR2 sequences are MNHEY and SVGAGI. Written as DNA, the CDR3 is TGTGCCAGCAGCCCAACTCCCAGGCTCTCCTACGAGCAGTACTTC. Amino acid sequence: CASSPTPRLSYEQYF.

The gene calls are TRBV7-3 and TRBJ2-3; 9 positions agree with TRBD2. This CDR3 comprises 15 residues. Unmatched junction bases numbered 4, after V lost 1 base and J lost 5 bases. CDR1 and CDR2 (germline): SGHTA, FQGTGA. The CDR3 coding sequence is TGTGCCAGCAGCTTAAATAGCGGGAGCGGAGATACGCAGTATTTT. This sequence encodes CASSLNSGSGDTQYF.

This rearrangement joins TRBV6-5 to TRBJ2-3; D unclear. Germline V CDR1 and CDR2: MNHEY, SVGAGI. The V gene lost 4 bases and the J gene lost 4 bases, with 3 bases spanning the gap. The CDR3 totals 11 residues. CDR3 nucleotide sequence: TGTGCCAGCAGTTTGGCAGATACGCAGTATTTT. The encoded protein is CASSLADTQYF.

This clone occurred a few times. The V and J genes are TRBV6-5 and TRBJ1-1, with D uncertain. The germline V gene has CDR1 MNHEY and CDR2 SVGAGI. The V gene lost 7 bases and the J gene lost 4 bases, with 16 bases spanning the gap. The CDR3 loop spans 14 amino acids. CDR3 amino acids: CASKRGRLGTEAFF. The CDR3 coding sequence is TGTGCCAGCAAAAGAGGGCGGTTAGGCACTGAAGCTTTCTTT.

In its sample, this clone was seen a few times. Other nucleotide sequences in the sample specify the same CDR3. The rearrangement uses TRBV5-1 and TRBJ2-7, with D possibly TRBD1 on 6 matching bases. Trimming took 2 bases from V and 3 from J, leaving 9 bases between them. Germline CDR1 is SGHRS and CDR2 is YFSETQ. CDR3 length: 13 amino acids. The CDR3 DNA is TGCGCCAGCAGCTTTACAGGGAGCTACGAGCAGTACTTC. Encoded protein: CASSFTGSYEQYF.

This clone was recorded a few times. The chain carries TRBV29-1 and TRBJ2-5, with D possibly TRBD2 on 6 matching bases. The germline V and J ends were trimmed by 6 bases and 0 bases, with 11 bases remaining between them. This CDR3 is built from 13 residues. The germline V gene has CDR1 SQVTM and CDR2 ANQGSEA. CDR3 in amino acids: CSVGRGYQETQYF. The DNA of the CDR3 is TGCAGCGTCGGACGGGGGTACCAAGAGACCCAGTACTTC.

This clone was seen a handful of times. V usage is TRBV7-9 and J usage is TRBJ2-3, with D maybe TRBD2 (5 bases). The V end lost 5 bases, the J end lost 1 base, and 10 bases lay between the germline ends. Germline V gives CDR1 SEHNR, CDR2 FQNEAQ (reference sequence). This CDR3 spans 14 amino acids. DNA for the CDR3: TGTGCCAGCAGCGTCGCGGAGGGCACAGATACGCAGTATTTT. This sequence encodes CASSVAEGTDTQYF.

J is TRBJ2-2 and V is TRBV28; tentative D call: TRBD1 (5 bases). Trimming left V 7 bases short and J 5 bases short, with 17 bases between. The CDR3 has 15 residues. CDR1 is MDHEN and CDR2 is SYDVKM in the germline V gene. CDR3 loop: CASILAGPGTGELFF. CDR3 DNA sequence: TGTGCCAGCATCTTGGCAGGGCCTGGGACCGGGGAGCTGTTTTTT.

This sequence joins TRBV30 and TRBJ1-3, with no clear D. Germline CDR1 and CDR2: GTSNPN and SVGIG (reference sequence). This CDR3 has 16 residues. V was shortened by 0 bases and J by 0 bases, with 12 bases between the two germline ends. The CDR3 DNA follows: TGTGCCTGGAGTGTACGTAGGGCCTCCTCTGGAAACACCATATATTTT. Translating it yields CAWSVRRASSGNTIYF.

The chain links TRBV5-1 to TRBJ2-3; tentatively, D is TRBD2 (5 bases). This CDR3 has 14 amino acids. Trimming pared 7 bases from V and 0 bases from J, leaving 12 bases between. The V gene's germline CDR1 is SGHRS and CDR2 YFSETQ. Written as DNA, the CDR3 is TGCGCCAGCGGTCGAGCGGTTAGCACAGATACGCAGTATTTT. As protein: CASGRAVSTDTQYF. The full variable domain, its missing parts supplied by reference TRBV5-1 and TRBJ2-3, is KAGVTQTPRYLIKTRGQQVTLSCSPISGHRSVSWYQQTPGQGLQFLFEYFSETQRNKGNFPGRFSGRQFSNSRSEMNVSTLELGDSALYLCASGRAVSTDTQYFGPGTRLTVL.

This rearrangement joins TRBV29-1 to TRBJ2-3, with TRBD2 identical over 10 bases. Germline V CDR1 and CDR2: SQVTM, ANQGSEA. The CDR3 covers 14 residues. Unmatched junction bases numbered 3, after V lost 3 bases and J lost 3 bases. CDR3 sequence: CSVEKLAGTDTQYF. As DNA, the CDR3 is TGCAGCGTTGAGAAACTAGCGGGAACAGATACGCAGTATTTT.

As to this clone: A read error may produce the germline difference seen at one junction end. The chain links TRBV5-1 to TRBJ2-3; 12 bases are shared with TRBD1. The germline gives CDR1 SGHRS, CDR2 YFSETQ. This CDR3 is 16 amino acids long. The CDR3 DNA reads TGCGCCAGCAGCAAACCAGAGGGACAGGGGGCGCATCGTTCGTCTTTT. Translating gives CASSKPEGQGAHRSSF.

The chain employs TRBV5-6 and TRBJ2-3; the match to TRBD1 covers 7 bases. V dropped 4 bases and J dropped 4; count of bases not matched to a gene: 6. The germline CDR1 and CDR2 sequences are SGHDT and YYEEEE. The CDR3 covers 14 residues. Here the CDR3 DNA reads TGTGCCAGCAGCCTGGGACAGTACGCAGATACGCAGTATTTT. It yields the protein CASSLGQYADTQYF. The full variable domain, in which reference TRBV5-6 and TRBJ2-3 provide the parts outside the CDR3, is DAGVTQSPTHLIKTRGQQVTLRCSPKSGHDTVSWYQQALGQGPQFIFQYYEEEERQRGNFPDRFSGHQFPNYSSELNVNALLLGDSALYLCASSLGQYADTQYFGPGTRLTVL.